What follows describes a single T cell receptor beta chain. Its specificity is unknown. V was clipped by 6 bases and J by 0 bases, with 12 bases between them. The germline V gene has CDR1 MNHEY and CDR2 SVGAGI. The CDR3 consists of 14 residues. Separate from the approximately 720-subject first cohort, the roughly 120-subject validation cohort was the one that the donors belonged to. Here immunoSEQ multiplex PCR was the method, and the copy in TCRdb shows in-frame clones only, minus some. The sample includes about 56,000 clones, approximately 92% seen only once; the top ten take 1.1%. The source of the sample is a study of cytomegalovirus exposure and HLA in healthy donors. On the study more broadly: The same platform was used for the roughly 120 validation repertoires and the approximately 670 first-cohort repertoires, a later analysis reported.

Study-wide points: In vitro work confirmed that a few CMV-associated chains recognize CMV antigens.

Material for sequencing was PBMCs. The clonotype was recovered from a man younger than 30 in good health and CMV-seronegative. The chain has TRBV6-5 and TRBJ2-7; D is unresolved. The CDR3 DNA is TGTGCCAGCAGCCTCACGCCAGGCTCCTACGAGCAGTACTTC. It codes for CASSLTPGSYEQYF.